A selection of T cell receptor beta chains follows, all from one sample in a study of cytomegalovirus exposure and HLA in healthy donors. The data were produced by immunoSEQ multiplex PCR, yet TCRdb's version contains in-frame clones alone and is incomplete. The sample contains 200,000 to 250,000 clones, around 79% of which appear only once. The material sequenced was PBMCs. Receptors originate from a girl aged 2-10 years in good health and CMV-seronegative. Both conserved end residues are part of each CDR3. A D gene is named only where the DNA matches it firmly. Size is omitted from some rows. Given values are once, few, many or a class for expanded clones.

CDR3nt	CDR3aa	d_gene	v_gene	abundance	len	j_gene
TGTGCCATCAGGCAGAAACTGTTTTTT	CAIRQKLFF	.	TRBV10-3	.	9	TRBJ1-4
TGTGCCACCAGCAGCCTGATCCAGGGGATCTATGGCTACACCTTC	CATSSLIQGIYGYTF	.	TRBV15	.	15	TRBJ1-2
TGTGCCAGCAATGAACGGGGCAGGGGCGTCTCCTACAATGAGCAGTTCTTC	CASNERGRGVSYNEQFF	.	TRBV6-1	.	17	TRBJ2-1
TGTGCCAGCAGTGAAATCGTGGGATCGGGAGGTACGCAGTATTTT	CASSEIVGSGGTQYF	TRBD2	TRBV6-1	.	15	TRBJ2-3
TGTGCCAGCAGCGTAGGTAGTCAGGGCACATCTGAAGCTTTCTTT	CASSVGSQGTSEAFF	.	TRBV9	.	15	TRBJ1-1
TGTGCCAGCAGCTTCTTAGTCCTAGCGGGAGATGCTGGCGAGCAGTACTTC	CASSFLVLAGDAGEQYF	TRBD2	TRBV7-2	few	17	TRBJ2-7
TGCGCCAGCAGCCAAGGGGCATGGACTGAAGCTTTCTTT	CASSQGAWTEAFF	.	TRBV4-1	.	13	TRBJ1-1
TGTGCCAGCAGTAGACAGGGTTATGAGGGCTACACCTTC	CASSRQGYEGYTF	TRBD1	TRBV28	.	13	TRBJ1-2
TGTGCCAGCAGGCCTGGGACCGCCGGGAGGGGAACTGAAGCTTTCTTT	CASRPGTAGRGTEAFF	.	TRBV5-8	.	16	TRBJ1-1
TGTGCCACCCGGGAGGGCCTAAATGAGCAGTTCTTC	CATREGLNEQFF	TRBD2	TRBV19	.	12	TRBJ2-1
TGTGCCAGCAGCTCCGCGTTTGTCGGGGTCGAGCAGTACTTC	CASSSAFVGVEQYF	.	TRBV7-2	.	14	TRBJ2-7
TGTGCCAGTAGTATAGGCCTCCAGGGAAATGCTAACTATGGCTACACCTTC	CASSIGLQGNANYGYTF	.	TRBV19	.	17	TRBJ1-2
TGCGCCAGCAGCCAGGGGACAGGGGCCGGATACGAGCAGTACTTC	CASSQGTGAGYEQYF	TRBD1	TRBV4-1	.	15	TRBJ2-7
TGTGCCAGCAGCGTAGATAGCAGCCCTCGCGCCGGGGAGCTGTTTTTT	CASSVDSSPRAGELFF	.	TRBV9	.	16	TRBJ2-2
TGCGCCAGCAGCTTGGGTGGTACAGGAGGCACAGATACGCAGTATTTT	CASSLGGTGGTDTQYF	.	TRBV5-1	.	16	TRBJ2-3
TGTGCCAGCAGTGAAAGGGCAGGGGGAATCCAGAACACTGAAGCTTTCTTT	CASSERAGGIQNTEAFF	TRBD1	TRBV2	.	17	TRBJ1-1
TGCGCCAGCAGCTTGGTCGCTAGCTCCTACAATGAGCAGTTCTTC	CASSLVASSYNEQFF	.	TRBV5-1	.	15	TRBJ2-1
TGTGCCAGCAGGGAATCCGGGACAGACTACAATGAGCAGTTCTTC	CASRESGTDYNEQFF	TRBD1	TRBV7-3	.	15	TRBJ2-1
TGTGCCAGCTCGCAGGCCTTTACGGGGACTGAAGCTTTCTTT	CASSQAFTGTEAFF	.	TRBV18	once	14	TRBJ1-1
TGCGCCAGCAGCCAAGAGATTCCGGGAGGGGAGACCCAGTACTTC	CASSQEIPGGETQYF	TRBD2	TRBV4-1	.	15	TRBJ2-5
TGTGCCAGCAGCCCCCCGGGGGGCCACGAGCAGTACTTC	CASSPPGGHEQYF	.	TRBV7-9	few	13	TRBJ2-7
TGTGCCAGCTCCCCCGCGGCCCATCAGCCCCAGCATTTT	CASSPAAHQPQHF	.	TRBV27	.	13	TRBJ1-5
TGTGCCAGCAGCTCGGGACTAGCGGGAACCACAGATACGCAGTATTTT	CASSSGLAGTTDTQYF	TRBD2	TRBV7-9	.	16	TRBJ2-3
TGTGCCAGCAGCCAAGAGGCTGGGGGCAGAGACTATGGCTACACCTTC	CASSQEAGGRDYGYTF	.	TRBV4-2	.	16	TRBJ1-2
TGCGCCAGCAGCCATGATACGGGACTGCCGTTTGGGCAGTACTTC	CASSHDTGLPFGQYF	.	TRBV5-1	once	15	TRBJ2-7
TGTGCCAGTACCCTGACTATGACACAGAACACTGAAGCTTTCTTT	CASTLTMTQNTEAFF	.	TRBV19	.	15	TRBJ1-1
TGTGCCAGCAGAATAGGACAGGGAACCGGGGAGCTGTTTTTT	CASRIGQGTGELFF	TRBD1	TRBV6-4	.	14	TRBJ2-2
TGCGCCAGCAGCTTGCAACCAACAGGGCTAGGAGACGGCTACACCTTC	CASSLQPTGLGDGYTF	.	TRBV5-1	few	16	TRBJ1-2
TGTGCCAGCAGCCAAGAACTCCCACTAGCAGGGGGCGACTACTATGGCTACACCTTC	CASSQELPLAGGDYYGYTF	TRBD1	TRBV4-2	few	19	TRBJ1-2
TGTGCCAGCAGCCCCTGGACAGGCGACACTGAAGCTTTCTTT	CASSPWTGDTEAFF	TRBD1	TRBV7-8	.	14	TRBJ1-1
TGTGCCAGCAGCCAAGAACGGACTAGCGGGGGGTACAATGAGCAGTTCTTC	CASSQERTSGGYNEQFF	TRBD2	TRBV4-2	.	17	TRBJ2-1
TGTGCCAGTCAGAAAGCCACCGGGACAGGGGTCTCCTACGAGCAGTACTTC	CASQKATGTGVSYEQYF	TRBD1	TRBV19	.	17	TRBJ2-7
TGTGCCAGTAGTATAGGGGTTGCCGGGGAAAAACTGTTTTTT	CASSIGVAGEKLFF	.	TRBV19	.	14	TRBJ1-4
TGTGCCAGCAGCTCCACCACCGGGGGCACAGATACGCAGTATTTT	CASSSTTGGTDTQYF	.	TRBV11-2	few	15	TRBJ2-3
TGTGCCAGCAGAATCTACGGGGGACTCAGGAACACTGAAGCTTTCTTT	CASRIYGGLRNTEAFF	.	TRBV7-9	.	16	TRBJ1-1
TGCGCCAGCAGCCAAGGAGAGGGGGCGAACACTGAAGCTTTCTTT	CASSQGEGANTEAFF	TRBD1	TRBV4-1	once	15	TRBJ1-1
TGTGCCAGCAGGTCCGGAGGGACAGGACAAGAGACCCAGTACTTC	CASRSGGTGQETQYF	TRBD1	TRBV6-5	.	15	TRBJ2-5
TGTGCCAGCAGTGAACGGGGAGGAGTTGGGACAGATACGCAGTATTTT	CASSERGGVGTDTQYF	.	TRBV6-1	.	16	TRBJ2-3
TGTGCCAGCAGCTTAGACTCATCCGTACCTGAAGCTTTCTTT	CASSLDSSVPEAFF	.	TRBV7-9	once	14	TRBJ1-1